These 20 T cell receptor beta chains originate from one sample sequenced in a study of identifying expanded T cells in peripheral blood. Sequencing was performed with immunoSEQ multiplex PCR; in TCRdb, only in-frame clones are kept and a portion is missing. The sample carries roughly 61,000 clones, roughly 90% recorded once. Input material: blood. Receptors originate from a person between 18 and 75 years old in good health.

This sequence joins TRBV9 and TRBJ1-3; maybe TRBD1 (6 bases). CDR3 length equals 15 residues. Germline loops: CDR1 SGDLS, CDR2 YYNGEE. The V end lost 0 bases, the J end lost 4 bases, and 11 bases lay between the germline ends. In DNA form, the CDR3 reads TGTGCCAGCAGCGTAGACAGGGTCACCGGAAACACCATATATTTT. It translates to CASSVDRVTGNTIYF. The variable domain in full, with the rest retrieved from reference TRBV9 and TRBJ1-3, is DSGVTQTPKHLITATGQRVTLRCSPRSGDLSVYWYQQSLDQGLQFLIQYYNGEERAKGNILERFSAQQFPDLHSELNLSSLELGDSALYFCASSVDRVTGNTIYFGEGSWLTVV.

The V call is TRBV2, the J call TRBJ2-7, with TRBD1 identical over 7 bases. Germline CDR1 reads SNHLY; CDR2 reads FYNNEI. J was trimmed by 3 bases and V by 6 bases; bases with no gene match: 5. The length of the CDR3 is 13 residues. The CDR3 here is CASSADRNYEQYF. In nucleotides, the CDR3 is TGTGCCAGCAGCGCGGACAGGAACTACGAGCAGTACTTC.

The chain couples TRBV4-1 to TRBJ2-3; 8 bases match TRBD2. V lost 4 bases and J lost 2; bases outside the gene matches: 8. The germline V gene encodes CDR1 MGHRA and CDR2 YSYEKL. The CDR3 is made up of 16 amino acids. Written as DNA, the CDR3 is TGCGCCAGCAGCCGGATGACTAGCGAGCCCACAGATACGCAGTATTTT. Amino acids: CASSRMTSEPTDTQYF.

This chain links TRBV6-5 with TRBJ2-5; D is ambiguous. The end of the DNA aligns better with TRBJ2-7, so the J call may be wrong. The CDR3 contains 15 residues. In germline, CDR1 is MNHEY, CDR2 SVGAGI. In nucleotides, the CDR3 is TGTGCCAGCAGTTACTCGATCACGGAAAGTTACGAGCAGTACTTC. Amino acid sequence: CASSYSITESYEQYF.

The chain carries TRBV30 and TRBJ1-2; 7 bases match TRBD1. CDR1 and CDR2 (germline): GTSNPN, SVGIG (reference sequence). The CDR3 loop spans 12 amino acids. Trimming removed 3 bases from V and 8 bases from J; junction bases left unmatched: 6. CDR3 DNA: TGTGCCTGGAGGGGGACAGAGGGCGGCTACACCTTC. Amino acids: CAWRGTEGGYTF.

This clone was seen a few times. The chain's CDR3 is CASSSGTGIADTQYF. In DNA, the CDR3 is TGCGCCAGCAGCTCCGGGACAGGGATCGCAGATACGCAGTATTTT. The J gene is TRBJ2-3, the V gene TRBV5-1; 9 bases agree with TRBD1. V shed 3 bases and J 4 bases; nucleotides not matched to a gene: 6. From germline, CDR1 is SGHRS and CDR2 YFSETQ. The CDR3 sequence is 15 residues long.

The chain is built from TRBV5-1 and TRBJ2-7; tentative D call: TRBD1 (5 bases). The CDR3 has 11 residues. V was shortened by 4 bases and J by 11 bases, with 13 bases between the two germline ends. Per the germline V gene, CDR1 is SGHRS and CDR2 is YFSETQ. The CDR3 loop reads CASSTGQLKYF. The CDR3 DNA follows: TGCGCCAGCAGCACAGGACAACTTAAGTACTTC.

The chain uses TRBV7-2 and TRBJ1-1; D gene unclear. V lost 4 bases and J 5 bases, leaving 11 bases between the germline ends. The CDR3 length is 13 residues. Per germline, CDR1 SGHTA and CDR2 FQGNSA. The CDR3 nucleotides are TGTGCCAGCAGCTACGCTATCTGGACTGAAGCTTTCTTT. This sequence encodes CASSYAIWTEAFF.

The chain joins TRBV9 to TRBJ2-3; 8 bases align to TRBD2. The CDR3 extends over 16 amino acids. V was clipped by 0 bases and J by 2 bases; unmatched bases: 5. CDR1 is SGDLS and CDR2 is YYNGEE in the germline V gene. The CDR3 spells CASSVDSGEPTDTQYF. The DNA for the CDR3 is TGTGCCAGCAGCGTAGATAGCGGGGAACCCACAGATACGCAGTATTTT.

The sample holds one count of this clone. This rearrangement joins TRBV2 to TRBJ2-1; D is uncertain. Germline V gives CDR1 SNHLY, CDR2 FYNNEI. V was clipped by 6 bases and J by 9 bases, with 9 bases between them. The CDR3 has 11 residues. In DNA form, the CDR3 reads TGTGCCAGCAGCGCTACGGGTGAGCAGTTCTTC. It yields the protein CASSATGEQFF.

The chain uses TRBV18 and TRBJ1-2; 9 bases map to TRBD1. V lost 3 bases and J lost 1; bases outside the gene matches: 3. CDR3 size: 15 residues. CDR1 and CDR2 from the germline V gene are KGHSH and LQKENI. Here the CDR3 DNA reads TGTGCCAGCTCACCCCTGGGACAGGGTAACTATGGCTACACCTTC. Encoded protein: CASSPLGQGNYGYTF.

V usage is TRBV5-1 and J usage is TRBJ2-3; 14 bases fit TRBD2. CDR3 length: 20 residues. The germline CDR1 and CDR2 sequences are SGHRS and YFSETQ. V lost 4 bases, J lost 5 bases, and 18 bases stayed unmatched. In DNA form, the CDR3 reads TGCGCCAGCAGCCTTCATCCGGGACTAGCGGGGGCGCCCCGGGTAGATACGCAGTATTTT. Its protein is CASSLHPGLAGAPRVDTQYF.

This clone was picked up one time. The chain is built from TRBV6-1 and TRBJ1-5; 7 nucleotides align to TRBD1. The CDR3 sequence is 15 residues long. V lost 2 bases and J lost 6; bases outside the gene matches: 7. Germline CDR1 reads MNHNS; CDR2 reads SASEGT. The CDR3, as DNA: TGTGCCAGCAGTGAACGTAGGGGGCGCCCTCAGCCCCAGCATTTT. Translation: CASSERRGRPQPQHF.

CDR3 region: CASSEQLSNQPQHF. Written as DNA, the CDR3 is TGTGCCAGTAGCGAACAGCTTAGCAATCAGCCCCAGCATTTT. This chain connects TRBV19 to TRBJ1-5; D is unresolved. V was shortened by 6 bases and J by 0 bases, with 9 bases between the two germline ends. CDR1 and CDR2 (germline): LNHDA, SQIVND (reference sequence). This CDR3 contains 14 residues.

The chain uses TRBV6-6 and TRBJ2-3; D is ambiguous. Between the trimmed V and J ends, which lost 7 bases and 2 bases, there was a span of 10 bases. Germline values: CDR1 MNHNY, CDR2 SVGAGI (reference sequence). The CDR3 has 13 residues. Written as DNA, the CDR3 is TGTGCCAGCAAACAAACTCACACAGATACGCAGTATTTT. This codes for CASKQTHTDTQYF.

The genes are TRBV28 and TRBJ2-7, with D unclear. The CDR3 has 12 residues. Looked up from germline, CDR1 is MDHEN and CDR2 is SYDVKM. V was shortened by 8 bases and J by 2 bases, with 10 bases between the two germline ends. CDR3 residues: CASERRPYEQYF. The CDR3 nucleotides are TGTGCCAGCGAACGGAGACCCTACGAGCAGTACTTC.

The chain uses TRBV9 and TRBJ1-4; 10 bases align to TRBD1. There are 20 residues in the CDR3. After removal of 4 bases from V and 0 bases from J, the junction contained 15 bases not matched to a gene. In germline, CDR1 is SGDLS, CDR2 YYNGEE. The CDR3 loop reads CASSPRPGQGSLATNEKLFF. The CDR3 DNA is TGTGCCAGCAGCCCCCGTCCGGGACAGGGGAGTTTGGCAACTAATGAAAAACTGTTTTTT. The full variable domain, with the rest looked up from reference TRBV9 and TRBJ1-4, is DSGVTQTPKHLITATGQRVTLRCSPRSGDLSVYWYQQSLDQGLQFLIQYYNGEERAKGNILERFSAQQFPDLHSELNLSSLELGDSALYFCASSPRPGQGSLATNEKLFFGSGTQLSVL.

The V call is TRBV9, the J call TRBJ2-3; no clear D. Germline assignment: CDR1 SGDLS and CDR2 YYNGEE. The CDR3 is 13 residues long. Trimming cost V 3 bases and J 2 bases, with 7 bases left between them. The CDR3 region has the DNA TGTGCCAGCAGCGCTACCTTCACAGATACGCAGTATTTT. Translated: CASSATFTDTQYF.

This sequence joins TRBV27 and TRBJ1-5; D perhaps matches TRBD1 (6 bases). The V end was cut by 10 bases, the J end by 3 bases, with 10 bases between. CDR1 and CDR2 from the germline V gene are MNHEY and SMNVEV (reference sequence). This CDR3 contains 12 residues. The CDR3 DNA is TGTGCCACTCGGACAGCCAATCAGCCCCAGCATTTT. Its translation is CATRTANQPQHF.

The chain carries TRBV7-3 and TRBJ2-5; the D is unclear. This CDR3 has 13 residues. With 1 base removed from V and 4 bases from J, the gap between germline ends came to 7 bases. Germline V CDR1 and CDR2: SGHTA, FQGTGA. This chain's CDR3 is CASSLNPRETQYF. The CDR3 nucleotides read TGTGCCAGCAGCTTAAACCCCAGAGAGACCCAGTACTTC.